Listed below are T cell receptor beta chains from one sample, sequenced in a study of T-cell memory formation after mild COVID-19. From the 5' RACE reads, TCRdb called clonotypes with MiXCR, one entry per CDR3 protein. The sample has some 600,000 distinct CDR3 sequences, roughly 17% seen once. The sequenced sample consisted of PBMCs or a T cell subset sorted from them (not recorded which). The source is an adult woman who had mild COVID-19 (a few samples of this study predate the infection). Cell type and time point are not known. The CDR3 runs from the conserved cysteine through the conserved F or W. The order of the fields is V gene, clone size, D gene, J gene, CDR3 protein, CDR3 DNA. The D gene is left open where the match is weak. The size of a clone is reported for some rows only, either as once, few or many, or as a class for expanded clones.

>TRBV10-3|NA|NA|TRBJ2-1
CAISASDSFNEQFF
TGTGCCATCAGTGCCTCGGACAGCTTCAATGAGCAGTTCTTC
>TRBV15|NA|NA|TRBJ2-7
CATRPAGRTYEQYF
TGTGCCACCAGACCGGCGGGGCGAACTTACGAGCAGTACTTC
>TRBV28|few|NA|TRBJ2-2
CASSPSGGPRTGELFF
TGTGCCAGCAGTCCCTCAGGAGGGCCGAGGACCGGGGAGCTGTTTTTT
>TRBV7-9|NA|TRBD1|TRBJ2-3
CASSLEGARVTDTQYF
TGTGCCAGCAGCCTCGAGGGGGCGCGGGTCACAGATACGCAGTATTTT
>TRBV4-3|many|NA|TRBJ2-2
CASSRGEQGSGELFF
TGCGCCAGCAGCCGAGGTGAACAGGGAAGCGGGGAGCTGTTTTTT
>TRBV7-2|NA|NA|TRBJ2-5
CASSLGGAEEETQYF
TGTGCCAGCAGCTTAGGGGGTGCAGAGGAGGAGACCCAGTACTTC
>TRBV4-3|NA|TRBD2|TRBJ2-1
CASSRPGRTPYNEQFF
TGCGCCAGCAGCCGTCCCGGGAGGACCCCCTACAATGAGCAGTTCTTC
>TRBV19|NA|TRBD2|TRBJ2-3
CASSIRLAGATDTQYF
TGTGCCAGTAGTATTAGGCTAGCGGGGGCCACAGATACGCAGTATTTT
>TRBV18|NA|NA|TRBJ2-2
CASSNTRGNTGELFF
TGTGCCAGCTCTAACACCAGAGGTAACACCGGGGAGCTGTTTTTT
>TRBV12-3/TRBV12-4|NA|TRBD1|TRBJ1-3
CASTTGQGLNTIYF
TGTGCCAGCACCACCGGACAGGGCTTGAACACCATATATTTT
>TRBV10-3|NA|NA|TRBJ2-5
CAISDGGPETQYF
TGTGCCATCAGTGATGGGGGCCCAGAGACCCAGTACTTC
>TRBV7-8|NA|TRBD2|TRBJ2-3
CATLLAVDDTQYF
TGTGCCACCTTACTAGCGGTAGATGATACGCAGTATTTT
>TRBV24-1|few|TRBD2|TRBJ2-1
CATSDYASGNGGWNEQFF
TGTGCCACCAGTGATTACGCTAGCGGGAATGGCGGGTGGAATGAGCAGTTCTTC
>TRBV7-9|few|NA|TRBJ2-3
CASSLGISWPDTQYF
TGTGCCAGCAGCTTAGGGATATCCTGGCCAGATACGCAGTATTTT
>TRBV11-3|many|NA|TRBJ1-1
CASSLGRYTEAFF
TGTGCCAGCAGCTTAGGGCGGTACACTGAAGCTTTCTTT
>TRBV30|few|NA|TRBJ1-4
CAWSWISEKLFF
TGTGCCTGGAGTTGGATAAGTGAAAAACTGTTTTTT
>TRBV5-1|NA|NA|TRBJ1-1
CASSLMGHRTEAFF
TGCGCCAGCAGCTTGATGGGACATAGGACTGAAGCTTTCTTT
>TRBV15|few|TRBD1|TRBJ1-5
CATSRDRGTGQPQHF
TGTGCCACCAGCAGAGACAGGGGGACAGGTCAGCCCCAGCATTTT
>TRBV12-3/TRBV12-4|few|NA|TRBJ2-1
CASSSQGNGFGQFF
TGTGCCAGCAGTTCGCAGGGGAATGGCTTTGGACAGTTCTTC
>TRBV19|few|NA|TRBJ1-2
CASSIGGVHYGYTF
TGTGCCAGTAGTATTGGAGGGGTCCACTATGGCTACACCTTC
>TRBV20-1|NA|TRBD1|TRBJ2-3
CSAIAGGASTDTQYF
TGCAGTGCCATCGCAGGGGGCGCGAGCACAGATACGCAGTATTTT
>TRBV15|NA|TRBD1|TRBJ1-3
CATSTGGVGNTIYF
TGTGCCACCAGCACAGGGGGTGTTGGAAACACCATATATTTT
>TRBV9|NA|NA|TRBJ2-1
CASSVEGGGHNEQFF
TGTGCCAGCAGCGTAGAGGGCGGTGGACACAATGAGCAGTTCTTC
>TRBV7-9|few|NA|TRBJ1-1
CASSLLSGESNTEAFF
TGTGCCAGCAGCCTGTTGTCAGGCGAGTCGAACACTGAAGCTTTCTTT
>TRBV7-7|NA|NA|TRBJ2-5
CASSLATVGETQYF
TGTGCCAGCAGCTTAGCGACTGTGGGAGAGACCCAGTACTTC
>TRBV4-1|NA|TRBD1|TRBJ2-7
CASSAPGQSSYEQYF
TGCGCCAGCAGCGCTCCGGGACAGAGCTCCTACGAGCAGTACTTC